This T cell receptor beta chain came from a study of shared clonotypes between healthy human individuals. CD8 cells regarded as naive lacked CD45RO, were positively chosen for CCR7, and omitted terminally differentiated effector memory CD45RA+ cells. TCRdb keeps only in-frame clones here, not all; method: immunoSEQ multiplex PCR. The sample yields around 600,000 clones, 90% to 95% seen once. V was cut by 3 bases and J by 7 bases, with 6 bases left in between. CDR3 length: 12 residues. CDR1 SEHNR and CDR2 FQNEAQ come from the germline V gene (reference sequence). Concerning this clone: Additional DNA sequences in this sample encode the identical CDR3.

This clonotype originated in a woman aged 25-40 years in good health. This chain connects TRBV7-9 to TRBJ2-2; D not resolved. The sample taken for sequencing was naive CD8+ T cells sorted from blood. This chain's CDR3 is CASSLDGGELFF. As DNA, the CDR3 is TGTGCCAGCAGCTTGGATGGCGGGGAGCTGTTTTTT.